This entry features one T cell receptor beta chain sequence. This entry belongs to a study of blood T cell repertoires in COVID-19. Across the study: Both acute and convalescent COVID-19 samples were obtained from the United States, Italy and Spain. PBMCs, B-cell-depleted T cells, or T cells were the source of the cDNA or gDNA that made up the material.

Authors' processing steps: Amplification from reference gene primers served as the basis for estimated nucleated cell counts. Profiling relied on immunoSEQ multiplex PCR, and the TCRdb table lists in-frame clones only, not all of them. D and trimming were read from the DNA, whereas the V and J calls and clone size are those reported in that table. Counted here are roughly 120,000 clones, approximately 85% occurring once; the ten biggest clones make up about 5.4%. CDR1 is MNHNY and CDR2 is SVGAGI in the germline V gene (reference sequence). There are 11 residues in the CDR3. V was shortened by 8 bases and J by 6 bases, with 10 bases between the two germline ends.

What was sequenced was peripheral blood. The V gene is TRBV6-6, the J gene TRBJ1-2; no definite D call. The source of this sequence is a human donor in a cohort sampled during active COVID-19. The CDR3 region has the DNA TGTGCCAGCTCTACTACGAATGGCTACACCTTC. This codes for CASSTTNGYTF.